This TCR beta chain appears in the sequencing data of a study of cytomegalovirus exposure and HLA in healthy donors. Findings and limits, study-wide: Previously analyzed data showed that most TCR beta V segments were productive at a frequency of about 90% or about 30%. DRB1 had the most TCR associations and HLA-C the fewest, a later analysis found, with rates varying by HLA locus. Researchers catalogued about 150 TCR beta chains as cytomegalovirus-associated.

In regard to this clone: The antigen is not known.

Germline trimming cut 4 bases from V and 10 bases from J; bases unmatched to any gene: 12. Germline values: CDR1 SGHRS, CDR2 YFSETQ. The CDR3 is 16 amino acids. 13 Jbeta primers and 60 Vbeta primers were used for the PCR. Sequencing used immunoSEQ multiplex PCR; TCRdb keeps in-frame clones, though not all of them. This sample carries about 130,000 clones, about 74% of them seen once, and the ten largest clones take approximately 5%. The receptor's source is a woman aged 50 to 60 in good health and CMV-seropositive. V is TRBV5-1 and J is TRBJ1-6; 9 nucleotides line up with TRBD1. Sequencing used PBMCs. CDR3 DNA sequence: TGCGCCAGCAGCGCGGGACAGGGCGTAATTGGGTCACCCCTCCACTTT. It translates to CASSAGQGVIGSPLHF. Full variable domain (rest looked up from reference TRBV5-1 and TRBJ1-6): KAGVTQTPRYLIKTRGQQVTLSCSPISGHRSVSWYQQTPGQGLQFLFEYFSETQRNKGNFPGRFSGRQFSNSRSEMNVSTLELGDSALYLCASSAGQGVIGSPLHFGNGTRLTVT.